A single sample gave rise to the 7 T cell receptor beta chains below, sequenced in a study of T cells in narcolepsy. Generated by immunoSEQ multiplex PCR, the TCRdb table keeps only in-frame clones and is missing some. The sample shows tens of thousands of clones, 81% of them seen only once. The sample taken for sequencing was memory (CD45RA-) CD4+ T cells from blood. The receptors come from a human donor in good health.

V gene TRBV7-2 combines with J gene TRBJ2-7; a weak D match, TRBD1 (6 bases). Germline CDR1 and CDR2: SGHTA and FQGNSA. Between the trimmed V and J ends, which lost 3 bases and 7 bases, there was a span of 19 bases. The CDR3 extends over 15 amino acids. As DNA, the CDR3 is TGTGCCAGCAGCTTCCCGACAGGACTCCCACTAGAGCAGTACTTC. This sequence encodes CASSFPTGLPLEQYF.

In its sample, this clone was seen once. At one end the junction does not follow the germline gene, possibly because of a read error. The rearrangement uses TRBV6-1 and TRBJ1-2; 7 nucleotides agree with TRBD1. Germline V gives CDR1 MNHNS, CDR2 SASEGT. The CDR3 covers 13 residues. Written as DNA, the CDR3 is TGTGCCGGCAGTGAACAGGGGTCTCGGGGCTACACCTTC. This translates into CAGSEQGSRGYTF.

The chain has TRBV14 and TRBJ1-2, with a tentative D call TRBD1 (6 bases). Germline lookup yields CDR1 SGHDN and CDR2 FVKESK. The ends were cut back, 3 bases at V and 3 bases at J, with 11 bases in the middle. The CDR3 runs to 14 residues. Here the CDR3 DNA reads TGTGCCAGCAGCCAGGGGGGGCACCACTATGGCTACACCTTC. It codes for CASSQGGHHYGYTF.

The V call is TRBV6-1, the J call TRBJ1-5; D gene unclear. V dropped 6 bases and J dropped 6 bases, with 12 bases sitting between them. The CDR3 spans 13 residues. Germline V gene data show CDR1 as MNHNS and CDR2 as SASEGT. Written as DNA, the CDR3 is TGTGCCAGCAGGGAGGAGATGAGTCAGCCCCAGCATTTT. It translates to CASREEMSQPQHF.

The gene calls are TRBV6-6 and TRBJ1-1; 8 bases map to TRBD1. This CDR3 has 11 residues. Germline V gives CDR1 MNHNY, CDR2 SVGAGI (reference sequence). V shed 5 bases, J shed 11 bases, and the junction held 4 bases outside the gene matches. Here the CDR3 reads CASSDRGKAFF. The CDR3 nucleotides are TGTGCCAGCAGTGACAGGGGTAAGGCTTTCTTT.

As to this clone: Different DNA sequences within this sample yield the same CDR3. The genes are TRBV6-1 and TRBJ2-3, with D possibly called TRBD1 or TRBD2 (6 bases each). The V end was cut by 6 bases, the J end by 9 bases, with 19 bases between. The germline gives CDR1 MNHNS, CDR2 SASEGT. The length of the CDR3 is 14 residues. CDR3: CASSRDGGLTTQYF. The CDR3 bases are TGTGCCAGCAGCCGGGACGGGGGCCTAACGACGCAGTATTTT.

The chain recombines TRBV19 with TRBJ1-2, with 9 bases fitting TRBD1. From germline, CDR1 is LNHDA and CDR2 SQIVND (reference sequence). The CDR3 is 12 residues long. V shed 6 bases, J shed 7 bases, and the junction held 3 bases outside the gene matches. CDR3: CASRPDRGGYTF. CDR3 DNA: TGTGCCAGTAGACCGGACAGGGGTGGCTACACCTTC.